Listed below are T cell receptor beta chains from one sample, sequenced in a study of T cell responses to AZD1222 COVID-19 vaccine. The repertoire was sequenced with immunoSEQ multiplex PCR; TCRdb's copy has only in-frame clones and lacks some. This table holds 92,000 or so clones, around 90% found once. This specimen consisted of peripheral blood, obtained on day 0 of AZD1222 vaccination. The receptors were sampled from an adult in good health. CDR3s include the opening cysteine and the closing phenylalanine or tryptophan. Fields, in order: CDR3 DNA, CDR3 protein, clone size, J gene, D gene, CDR3 length, V gene. A D gene is named only where the DNA matches it firmly. Size is omitted from some rows. Given values are once, few, many or a class for expanded clones.

cdr3_nt: TGTGCCAGCAGTTCAACCCCCCCGGGTTTCACAGATACGCAGTATTTT; cdr3_aa: CASSSTPPGFTDTQYF; clone_size: NA; j_call: TRBJ2-3; d_call: NA; cdr3_length: 16; v_call: TRBV27
cdr3_nt: TGTGCCAGCAGTTTATGGGGACAGGGGGAAACCGGGGAGCTGTTTTTT; cdr3_aa: CASSLWGQGETGELFF; clone_size: NA; j_call: TRBJ2-2; d_call: TRBD1; cdr3_length: 16; v_call: TRBV28
cdr3_nt: TGTGCCAGCTCACTGGACAGGACCTACGAGCAGTACTTC; cdr3_aa: CASSLDRTYEQYF; clone_size: NA; j_call: TRBJ2-7; d_call: TRBD1; cdr3_length: 13; v_call: TRBV18
cdr3_nt: TGTGCCAGCAGTTCCCCCCTCCGGGGGTCTCCCTACGAGCAGTACTTC; cdr3_aa: CASSSPLRGSPYEQYF; clone_size: NA; j_call: TRBJ2-7; d_call: NA; cdr3_length: 16; v_call: TRBV27
cdr3_nt: TGTGCTAGTGCCATGGGACAGGGGGCTATAGGAGATACGCAGTATTTT; cdr3_aa: CASAMGQGAIGDTQYF; clone_size: NA; j_call: TRBJ2-3; d_call: TRBD1; cdr3_length: 16; v_call: TRBV12-5
cdr3_nt: TGTGCCAGCCAAAGGGGAACAGATACGCAGTATTTT; cdr3_aa: CASQRGTDTQYF; clone_size: NA; j_call: TRBJ2-3; d_call: NA; cdr3_length: 12; v_call: TRBV9
cdr3_nt: TGTGCCAGCAGTTCCCACCCACAGGGTTCTAATGAAAAACTGTTTTTT; cdr3_aa: CASSSHPQGSNEKLFF; clone_size: NA; j_call: TRBJ1-4; d_call: NA; cdr3_length: 16; v_call: TRBV6-5
cdr3_nt: TGTGCCAGCTCGAAGGGACAGGGGAGGGAAGAGACCCAGTACTTC; cdr3_aa: CASSKGQGREETQYF; clone_size: once; j_call: TRBJ2-5; d_call: TRBD1; cdr3_length: 15; v_call: TRBV7-9
cdr3_nt: TGTGCCAGCAGTTACTACACAGGGACCGAGCAGTACTTC; cdr3_aa: CASSYYTGTEQYF; clone_size: NA; j_call: TRBJ2-7; d_call: NA; cdr3_length: 13; v_call: TRBV6-2/TRBV6-3
cdr3_nt: TGTGCCACCAGCAGAAACTTAGCGAGTGCCTACAATGAGCAGTTCTTC; cdr3_aa: CATSRNLASAYNEQFF; clone_size: NA; j_call: TRBJ2-1; d_call: NA; cdr3_length: 16; v_call: TRBV15
cdr3_nt: TGTGCCACCAGTCACTCCGCGGGAGGGGCCGGGGAGCTGTTTTTT; cdr3_aa: CATSHSAGGAGELFF; clone_size: NA; j_call: TRBJ2-2; d_call: TRBD2; cdr3_length: 15; v_call: TRBV24-1
cdr3_nt: TGTGCCAGCAGCACTCGACAGTCCACAGTCTATGGCTACACCTTC; cdr3_aa: CASSTRQSTVYGYTF; clone_size: NA; j_call: TRBJ1-2; d_call: NA; cdr3_length: 15; v_call: TRBV7-2
cdr3_nt: TGTGCCAGCCAACCGGGACAAGGAAACACCATATATTTT; cdr3_aa: CASQPGQGNTIYF; clone_size: NA; j_call: TRBJ1-3; d_call: NA; cdr3_length: 13; v_call: TRBV18
cdr3_nt: TGTGCCAGCAGCTTAGTGGGACAGGGGGCGACAGGGGCCAACGTCCTGACTTTC; cdr3_aa: CASSLVGQGATGANVLTF; clone_size: NA; j_call: TRBJ2-6; d_call: TRBD1; cdr3_length: 18; v_call: TRBV11-2
cdr3_nt: TGTGCCACCAGCAGAGCCTCAGCGGGAAACGCCGGGGAGCTGTTTTTT; cdr3_aa: CATSRASAGNAGELFF; clone_size: NA; j_call: TRBJ2-2; d_call: TRBD2; cdr3_length: 16; v_call: TRBV15
cdr3_nt: TGTGCCAGTAGCCAGGACAGGGGGCTATACGAGCAGTACTTC; cdr3_aa: CASSQDRGLYEQYF; clone_size: few; j_call: TRBJ2-7; d_call: TRBD1; cdr3_length: 14; v_call: TRBV19
cdr3_nt: TGTGCCAGTAGCTCACCGGGACAGGGAAGCTATGGCTACACCTTC; cdr3_aa: CASSSPGQGSYGYTF; clone_size: NA; j_call: TRBJ1-2; d_call: TRBD1; cdr3_length: 15; v_call: TRBV19
cdr3_nt: TGTGCCAGCAGTTATGGTACGGGGTGCACCTTC; cdr3_aa: CASSYGTGCTF; clone_size: few; j_call: TRBJ1-2; d_call: NA; cdr3_length: 11; v_call: TRBV28
cdr3_nt: TGTGCCAGCTTGCGCCGGACTAGCGGGACCGGGGAGCTGTTTTTT; cdr3_aa: CASLRRTSGTGELFF; clone_size: NA; j_call: TRBJ2-2; d_call: TRBD2; cdr3_length: 15; v_call: TRBV27
cdr3_nt: TGTGCCAGCAGTTACCAAGGGGATAACTATGGCTACACCTTC; cdr3_aa: CASSYQGDNYGYTF; clone_size: NA; j_call: TRBJ1-2; d_call: NA; cdr3_length: 14; v_call: TRBV6-5
cdr3_nt: TGTGCCAGCAGTCTACTCGACAGGATCCAGCATTTT; cdr3_aa: CASSLLDRIQHF; clone_size: NA; j_call: TRBJ1-5; d_call: NA; cdr3_length: 12; v_call: TRBV28
cdr3_nt: TGTGCCAGCAGCGGACGAACCGGGACAGGGACCTACAATGAGCAGTTCTTC; cdr3_aa: CASSGRTGTGTYNEQFF; clone_size: NA; j_call: TRBJ2-1; d_call: TRBD1; cdr3_length: 17; v_call: TRBV5-4
cdr3_nt: TGTGCCAGCTCCCAGGAGGGACAGAACACCGGGGAGCTGTTTTTT; cdr3_aa: CASSQEGQNTGELFF; clone_size: NA; j_call: TRBJ2-2; d_call: NA; cdr3_length: 15; v_call: TRBV18
cdr3_nt: TGTGCCAGCAGCGTAGGGAGCGCCTCCTACGAGCAGTACTTC; cdr3_aa: CASSVGSASYEQYF; clone_size: NA; j_call: TRBJ2-7; d_call: NA; cdr3_length: 14; v_call: TRBV9